The 24 T cell receptor beta chains given below trace back to one sample, sequenced in a study of response to subunit inactivated influenza vaccine (dated by TCRdb to the late 2010s). The library relied on RT-PCR. The reads were generated on an Illumina HiSeq 2500. TCRdb handled the public reads itself, with Q25 trimming in fastp and clone calling in MiXCR, and kept productive beta chains. Merged by CDR3 protein, the rows form single entries marked with the most common genes and DNA. The sample table shows almost 600,000 distinct CDR3 sequences, and around 13% are seen once. The top ten clones comprise around 10% of the sample. Sequenced material: PBMCs from blood, taken roughly 13 days after vaccination. These receptors were obtained from a man aged 45-60 years who received an inactivated influenza vaccine. Donor details come from another sample of the same person, matched by shared clones.

As concerns this clonotype: One end of the junction does not line up with germline, which may come from a read error. V and J are TRBV19 and TRBJ1-1; TRBD1 aligns across 9 bases. The CDR3 loop spans 14 amino acids. Looked up from germline, CDR1 is LNHDA and CDR2 is SQIVND (reference sequence). CDR3 amino acids: CVSRGQGLKTEAFF. CDR3 coding DNA: TGTGTCAGTAGAGGACAGGGGTTGAAGACTGAAGCTTTCTTT.

The V and J genes are TRBV5-1 and TRBJ1-2; D might be TRBD1 (5 bases). The CDR3 covers 13 residues. The germline CDR1 and CDR2 sequences are SGHRS and YFSETQ. Trimming took 6 bases from V and 4 from J, leaving 13 bases between them. CDR3 coding DNA: TGCGCCAGCACCCCAGTGGGGGGCTATGGCTACACCTTC. Its protein product is CASTPVGGYGYTF.

At least ten counts were recorded for this clonotype. The chain employs TRBV5-1 and TRBJ1-3; no definite D call. V was shortened by 2 bases and J by 4 bases, with 10 bases between the two germline ends. This CDR3 is 14 amino acids long. Germline V gene lookup returns CDR1 SGHRS and CDR2 YFSETQ. CDR3 amino acids: CASSFGVGGNTIYF. As DNA, the CDR3 is TGCGCCAGCAGCTTCGGAGTCGGCGGAAACACCATATATTTT.

This clonotype was seen repeatedly, ten times or more. The chain joins TRBV20-1 to TRBJ2-1; 8 bases are a match to TRBD2. The CDR3 runs 12 residues. Germline values: CDR1 DFQATT, CDR2 SNEGSKA (reference sequence). The V and J ends lost 4 bases and 15 bases, in that order; junction bases with no gene match: 11. The CDR3: CSANIPERGLFF. The CDR3 DNA reads as TGCAGTGCTAACATACCTGAGCGGGGGTTGTTCTTC.

The J gene is TRBJ2-3, the V gene TRBV4-2; 8 nucleotides line up with TRBD2. The CDR3 loop spans 15 amino acids. Per the germline V gene, CDR1 is LGHNA and CDR2 is YNFKEQ. Trimming cost V 4 bases and J 5 bases; bases outside gene matches: 8. In DNA form, the CDR3 reads TGTGCCAGCAGCCGCGAGCGGGGGACCCGAGATACGCAGTATTTT. Translating it yields CASSRERGTRDTQYF.

The J gene is TRBJ2-5, the V gene TRBV5-1; D uncertain. This CDR3 has 16 amino acids. Germline CDR1 reads SGHRS; CDR2 reads YFSETQ. Trimming took off 4 bases at V and 2 bases at J, with 18 bases between the two ends. CDR3 in amino acids: CASSSSGGLLQETQYF. DNA for the CDR3: TGCGCCAGCAGCAGTTCAGGCGGCTTGCTTCAAGAGACCCAGTACTTC.

This clonotype was picked up many times. This chain connects TRBV20-1 to TRBJ2-5, with 7 nucleotides matching TRBD1. Germline loops: CDR1 DFQATT, CDR2 SNEGSKA (reference sequence). The CDR3 totals 14 residues. V was pared by 2 bases and J by 1 base, with 4 bases of the junction left unmatched. CDR3: CSARKTGTQETQYF. Written as DNA, the CDR3 is TGCAGTGCTAGAAAGACAGGGACCCAAGAGACCCAGTACTTC.

This clonotype was seen a handful of times. The chain carries TRBV2 and TRBJ2-4; 7 nucleotides align to TRBD2. CDR3 length: 15 residues. The V and J ends lost 7 bases and 2 bases, in that order; junction bases with no gene match: 8. Germline-derived CDR1 and CDR2 are SNHLY and FYNNEI. CDR3 amino acids: CASTEREGPKNIQYF. The DNA for the CDR3 is TGTGCCAGCACTGAGCGGGAAGGTCCCAAAAACATTCAGTACTTC. Variable domain in full (rest from reference TRBV2 and TRBJ2-4): EPEVTQTPSHQVTQMGQEVILRCVPISNHLYFYWYRQILGQKVEFLVSFYNNEISEKSEIFDDQFSVERPDGSNFTLKIRSTKLEDSAMYFCASTEREGPKNIQYFGAGTRLSVL.

The chain joins TRBV5-1 to TRBJ2-1; 8 bases align to TRBD2. V was pared by 7 bases and J by 4 bases, with 7 bases of the junction left unmatched. CDR1 SGHRS and CDR2 YFSETQ come from the germline V gene. The CDR3 totals 14 residues. This chain's CDR3 is CASRAGGEYNEQFF. Here the CDR3 DNA reads TGCGCCAGCCGAGCCGGGGGGGAATACAATGAGCAGTTCTTC.

This clonotype was detected only a few times. The chain is built from TRBV18 and TRBJ2-7; TRBD1 agrees at 10 bases. The V gene's germline CDR1 is KGHSH and CDR2 LQKENI. The junction had 10 bases not matched to a gene; V was cut back by 4 bases and J by 7 bases. The CDR3 consists of 15 residues. CDR3 region: CASSRRDRGVGEQYF. The DNA of the CDR3 is TGTGCCAGCTCACGCCGGGACAGGGGAGTTGGGGAGCAGTACTTC.

This chain links TRBV7-9 with TRBJ2-7; TRBD1 matches 10 bases. Germline trimming cut 2 bases from V and 6 bases from J; bases unmatched to any gene: 10. CDR1 is SEHNR and CDR2 is FQNEAQ in the germline V gene (reference sequence). This CDR3 is 16 amino acids long. The CDR3 here is CASSLPSGTGVREQYF. The CDR3 DNA follows: TGTGCCAGCAGCTTACCCTCCGGGACAGGGGTGCGCGAGCAGTACTTC.

V is TRBV9 and J is TRBJ2-3; 7 nucleotides match TRBD2. Looked up from germline, CDR1 is SGDLS and CDR2 is YYNGEE. V gave up 2 bases and J gave up 4 bases; unmatched junction bases: 10. The CDR3 covers 16 residues. DNA for the CDR3: TGTGCCAGCAGCGTGGCCGGGACTACCGGCGCAGATACGCAGTATTTT. It encodes CASSVAGTTGADTQYF. Complete variable domain (other parts from reference TRBV9 and TRBJ2-3): DSGVTQTPKHLITATGQRVTLRCSPRSGDLSVYWYQQSLDQGLQFLIQYYNGEERAKGNILERFSAQQFPDLHSELNLSSLELGDSALYFCASSVAGTTGADTQYFGPGTRLTVL.

This clonotype was observed many times. For the CDR3, the DNA is TGCAGTGCTTCGCATGATGGGTGGTACACAGATACGCAGTATTTT. Protein: CSASHDGWYTDTQYF. The V and J genes are TRBV20-1 and TRBJ2-3, with D unresolved. Germline V lookup: CDR1 DFQATT, CDR2 SNEGSKA (reference sequence). The CDR3 length is 15 residues. Trimming left V 5 bases short and J 2 bases short, with 17 bases between.

Notes on this clonotype: The DNA is omitted, as the CDR3 cannot be located on it reliably, and the CDR3 follows TCRdb's listing. The V call is TRBV6-5, the J call TRBJ1-4; the table's D call TRBD1 went unverified against the DNA. The germline gives CDR1 MNHEY, CDR2 SVGAGI. The CDR3 is made up of 15 amino acids, end residues included. CDR3 in amino acids: CASSSSGPANEKLFF.

The chain carries TRBV4-3 and TRBJ2-2, with 7 bases aligning to TRBD2. This CDR3 comprises 15 residues. Germline trimming cut 2 bases from V and 5 bases from J; bases unmatched to any gene: 5. Germline V gene data show CDR1 as LGHNA and CDR2 as YSLEER. The CDR3 is CASSQLGEGTGELFF. CDR3 nucleotides: TGCGCCAGCAGCCAACTAGGGGAGGGAACCGGGGAGCTGTTTTTT.

This clonotype turned up a few times. The V gene is TRBV6-1, the J gene TRBJ2-7, with D tentatively TRBD2 (6 bases). Germline-derived CDR1 and CDR2 are MNHNS and SASEGT. The length of the CDR3 is 15 residues. V gave up 6 bases and J gave up 5 bases, with 20 bases separating them. The CDR3 protein is CASSPGFQEGHEQYF. Written as DNA, the CDR3 is TGTGCCAGCAGCCCCGGCTTCCAGGAGGGCCACGAGCAGTACTTC.

This clonotype was seen at least ten times. The rearrangement uses TRBV4-2 and TRBJ1-6; D call uncertain. V lost 1 base, J lost 10 bases, and 14 bases lay in between. The CDR3 runs 15 residues. Looked up from germline, CDR1 is LGHNA and CDR2 is YNFKEQ. The CDR3 DNA reads as TGTGCCAGCAGCCAAGTTAAGGGTACCAGGTCACCCCTCCACTTT. It codes for CASSQVKGTRSPLHF.

This rearrangement joins TRBV2 to TRBJ2-3; D is undetermined. Germline assignment: CDR1 SNHLY and CDR2 FYNNEI. This CDR3 is 13 amino acids long. This chain's CDR3 is CAVETYSTDTQYF. The CDR3 region has the DNA TGTGCAGTAGAGACCTATAGCACAGATACGCAGTATTTT.

This rearrangement joins TRBV5-1 to TRBJ2-3; D remains ambiguous. The CDR3 has 13 amino acids. The V and J ends lost 2 bases and 2 bases respectively, with 6 bases between them. CDR1 and CDR2 from the germline V gene are SGHRS and YFSETQ. CDR3 coding DNA: TGCGCCAGCAGCTTCGACGACACAGATACGCAGTATTTT. Amino acid sequence: CASSFDDTDTQYF.

This clonotype came up a few times. This chain uses TRBV5-1 with TRBJ2-3, with a tentative D call TRBD2 (6 bases). The CDR3 contains 16 residues. The germline V gene has CDR1 SGHRS and CDR2 YFSETQ. Trimming stripped 5 bases from V and 1 base from J, with 17 bases between. The CDR3 here is CASSNVGRGGTDTQYF. The DNA for the CDR3 is TGCGCCAGCAGTAACGTGGGGCGCGGGGGCACAGATACGCAGTATTTT.

This clonotype occurred a few times. The chain carries TRBV11-1 and TRBJ2-5, with TRBD1 matching 9 bases. Germline V gene data show CDR1 as SGHAT and CDR2 as FQDESV (reference sequence). This CDR3 spans 17 amino acids. Unmatched junction bases numbered 8, after V lost 1 base and J lost 2 bases. CDR3 loop: CASSLDSRDRVQETQYF. The DNA of the CDR3 is TGTGCCAGCAGCTTAGATTCGAGGGACAGGGTACAAGAGACCCAGTACTTC.

The V and J genes are TRBV12-3 or TRBV12-4 and TRBJ2-1, with unresolved D. Trimming left V 3 bases short and J 1 base short, with 7 bases between. CDR3 size: 14 residues. CDR3 nucleotide sequence: TGTGCCAGCAGTTTCGCGGCTTCCTACAATGAGCAGTTCTTC. Translating gives CASSFAASYNEQFF.

In its sample, this clonotype was seen many times. The chain has TRBV7-9 and TRBJ2-1, with 14 bases lining up with TRBD2. V shed 4 bases, J shed 7 bases, and the junction held 9 bases outside the gene matches. Germline V gene lookup returns CDR1 SEHNR and CDR2 FQNEAQ (reference sequence). This CDR3 has 17 amino acids. The CDR3 bases are TGTGCCAGCAGCTCGCTGGGACTAGCGGGGGTGCGTAATGAGCAGTTCTTC. It specifies CASSSLGLAGVRNEQFF.

There are a few counts of this clonotype. This chain connects TRBV21-1 to TRBJ1-3; the table's D call TRBD1 went unverified against the DNA. TRBV21-1 is designated a pseudogene. The CDR3 has 17 residues. For the CDR3, the DNA is TGTGCCAGCAGCACCCCCAAAGGGGGGTCCTCTGGAAACACCATATATTTT. Protein product: CASSTPKGGSSGNTIYF.